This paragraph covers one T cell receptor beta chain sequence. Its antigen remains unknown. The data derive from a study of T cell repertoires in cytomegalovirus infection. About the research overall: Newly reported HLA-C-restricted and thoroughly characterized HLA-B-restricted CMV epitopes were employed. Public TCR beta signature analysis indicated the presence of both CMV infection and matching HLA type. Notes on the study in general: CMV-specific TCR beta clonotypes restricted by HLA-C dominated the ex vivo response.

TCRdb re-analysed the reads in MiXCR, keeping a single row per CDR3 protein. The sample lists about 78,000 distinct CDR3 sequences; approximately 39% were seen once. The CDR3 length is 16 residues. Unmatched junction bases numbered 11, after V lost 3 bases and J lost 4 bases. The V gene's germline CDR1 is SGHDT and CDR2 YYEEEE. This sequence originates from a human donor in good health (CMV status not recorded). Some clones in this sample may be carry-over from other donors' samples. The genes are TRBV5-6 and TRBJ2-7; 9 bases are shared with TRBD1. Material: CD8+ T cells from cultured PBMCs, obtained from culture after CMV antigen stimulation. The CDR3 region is CASSSGQGFRLYEQYF. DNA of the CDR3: TGTGCCAGCAGCTCAGGACAGGGGTTTCGACTTTACGAGCAGTACTTC. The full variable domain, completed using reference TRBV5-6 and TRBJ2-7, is DAGVTQSPTHLIKTRGQQVTLRCSPKSGHDTVSWYQQALGQGPQFIFQYYEEEERQRGNFPDRFSGHQFPNYSSELNVNALLLGDSALYLCASSSGQGFRLYEQYFGPGTRLTVT.